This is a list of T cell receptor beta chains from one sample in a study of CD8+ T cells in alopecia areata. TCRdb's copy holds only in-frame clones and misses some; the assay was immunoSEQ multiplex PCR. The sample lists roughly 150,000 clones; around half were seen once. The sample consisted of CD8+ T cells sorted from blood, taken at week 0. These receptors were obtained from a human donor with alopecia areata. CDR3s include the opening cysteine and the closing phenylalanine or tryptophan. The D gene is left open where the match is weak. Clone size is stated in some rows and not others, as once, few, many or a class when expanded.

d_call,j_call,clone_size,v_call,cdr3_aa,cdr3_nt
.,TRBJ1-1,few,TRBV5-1,CASSLATGTEAFF,TGCGCCAGCAGCTTGGCAACGGGGACTGAAGCTTTCTTT
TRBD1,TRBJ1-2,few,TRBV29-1,CSVVSGDRTNYGYTF,TGCAGCGTTGTAAGTGGGGACAGGACGAACTATGGCTACACCTTC
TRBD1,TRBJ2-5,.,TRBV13,CASSTATTGGPGETQYF,TGTGCCAGCAGCACCGCCACTACAGGGGGTCCCGGAGAGACCCAGTACTTC
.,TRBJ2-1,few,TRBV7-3,CASSLNRANEQFF,TGTGCCAGCAGCTTAAACAGGGCCAATGAGCAGTTCTTC
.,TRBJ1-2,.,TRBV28,CASSAGDNGYTF,TGTGCCAGCTCGGCAGGGGACAATGGCTACACCTTC
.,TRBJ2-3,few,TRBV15,CATSRERGTTDTQYF,TGTGCCACCAGCAGAGAGAGGGGCACCACAGATACGCAGTATTTT
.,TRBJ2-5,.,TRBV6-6,CASSQETQYF,TGTGCCAGCAGCCAGGAGACCCAGTACTTC
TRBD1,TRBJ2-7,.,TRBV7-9,CASSFTGQGAEQYF,TGTGCCAGCAGCTTTACCGGACAGGGGGCCGAGCAGTACTTC
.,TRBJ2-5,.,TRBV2,CASLRETQYF,TGTGCCAGCCTTCGGGAGACCCAGTACTTC
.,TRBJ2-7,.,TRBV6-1,CASSEQGNEQYF,TGTGCCAGCAGTGAGCAGGGCAACGAGCAGTACTTC
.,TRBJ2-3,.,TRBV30,CAWSVLESTDTQYF,TGTGCCTGGAGTGTACTCGAATCCACAGATACGCAGTATTTT
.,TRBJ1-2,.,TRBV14,CASSPTQGGGYTF,TGTGCCAGCAGCCCAACCCAGGGTGGAGGCTACACCTTC
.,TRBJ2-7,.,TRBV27,CASSSRQASYEQYF,TGTGCCAGCAGTTCGCGCCAGGCCTCCTACGAGCAGTACTTC
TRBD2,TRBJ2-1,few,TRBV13,CASSVLAGEGRQANEQFF,TGTGCCAGCAGCGTACTAGCGGGAGAGGGAAGGCAAGCCAATGAGCAGTTCTTC
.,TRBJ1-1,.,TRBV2,CASCPTGGTAMNTEAFF,TGTGCCAGCTGCCCGACGGGAGGGACCGCCATGAACACTGAAGCTTTCTTT
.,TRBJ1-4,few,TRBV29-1,CSVLAALDEKLFF,TGCAGCGTACTTGCCGCTCTCGATGAAAAACTGTTTTTT
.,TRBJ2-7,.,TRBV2,CASSTDNLAYEQYF,TGTGCCAGCAGTACGGACAACCTGGCCTACGAGCAGTACTTC